Here is one T cell receptor beta chain with its context. This clonotype was seen only a few times. The antigen it recognizes is unknown. The sample holds no much larger clone one base away, and base qualities are not on file. The record originates from a study of T-cell reconstitution after alpha-beta-depleted transplantation in children listed by TCRdb under 2016. Background on the whole study: Using TCR repertoire profiling, the study quantitatively followed how T-cell immune reconstitution unfolded in children after TCRalphabeta/CD19-depleted allogeneic hematopoietic cell transplantation. What the study reported, not specific to this receptor: The high TCRbeta diversity at day 60 in some patients was ascribed to recipient T cells and intrathymic progenitors that had survived conditioning. About two months after transplant, the apparently early recovery of alphabetaT-cell counts reportedly depended on just several hundred clones that had expanded rapidly and came from non-depleted graft cells. Over the following months the frequencies of hyperexpanded clones went down, and after one year T-cell counts and TCRbeta diversity were mostly credited to newly produced T cells.

Including the terminal cysteine and phenylalanine, the CDR3 comprises 14 residues. The read is trimmed to its CDR3 DNA, 42 bases read in frame from base 1. The CDR1 and CDR2 encoded by the germline V gene are KGHDR and SFDVKD. V gives up 4 bases and J gives up 2 bases, and the segment between their germline ends measures 9 bases. Per the publication, the treatment or condition label means: allogeneic hematopoietic cell transplantation with graft depleted of TCRalphabeta T cells and CD19 B cells. The children who served as transplant recipients had been given grafts of TCRalphabeta/CD19-depleted allogeneic hematopoietic cells. The library was obtained by PCR. Instrument used: Illumina HiSeq 2500. TCR library preparation used molecular barcoding, with unique molecular identifiers applied to normalize quantification of the TCRbeta repertoire. Using fastp at Q25 and MiXCR, TCRdb reprocessed the public reads and kept productive beta chains. Under each unique CDR3 protein, matching rows form one entry showing the most common genes and DNA. For this sample there are about 870,000 distinct CDR3 sequences; roughly 16% appear just once. Of the sample, about 5% falls within the top ten clones.

This TCR derives from a male patient younger than 18 who had a stem cell transplant for acute lymphoblastic leukemia, so the T cells may come from the graft donor. Sequencing was performed on PBMCs, mostly from graft donor cells, taken 360 days after TCRalphabeta/CD19-depleted stem cell transplant. The chain was built from TRBV24-1 and TRBJ2-3, with an unclear D gene assignment. The CDR3 region reads CATSDRSSTDTQYF. The DNA sequence is given as TGTGCCACCAGTGACCGGTCCTCCACAGATACGCAGTATTTT.